The clone carrying this T cell receptor (beta chain) was detected a few times. The length of the CDR3 is 17 residues. Germline V lookup: CDR1 MNHEY, CDR2 SMNVEV (reference sequence). Unmatched junction bases numbered 12, after V lost 5 bases and J lost 5 bases. TCRB transcripts that were expressed got sequenced, as all of the isolated RNA had been reverse transcribed. Some clones are missing from TCRdb's copy, which holds only in-frame ones; the method was immunoSEQ multiplex PCR. Altogether about 620,000 clones are present, around a sixth being singletons, with the ten largest covering roughly 0.098%. The data were obtained in a study of beta chain features in type 1 diabetes.

This clonotype originated in a man younger than 35 in good health. The sequenced sample consisted of naive CD4+ T cells from blood. The J gene is TRBJ2-1, the V gene TRBV27; the match to TRBD2 covers 10 bases. CDR3 protein: CASSPTFSGRKNNEQFF. For the CDR3, the DNA is TGTGCCAGCAGTCCTACCTTTAGCGGGAGGAAGAACAATGAGCAGTTCTTC.